What follows are 10 T cell receptor beta chains derived from one specimen sequenced in a study of blood T cell repertoires in COVID-19. Only in-frame clones appear in the TCRdb table, and some are missing; sequencing was by immunoSEQ multiplex PCR. The profile shows more than 350,000 clones, roughly 90% of them singletons. The sample taken for sequencing was peripheral blood. These TCRs come from a woman aged 25 to 39 with COVID-19, enrolled during active disease.

This chain uses TRBV7-6 with TRBJ1-2, with D possibly being TRBD1 (6 bases). The CDR3 has 16 amino acids. Germline-derived CDR1 and CDR2 are SGHVS and FNYEAQ. V was clipped by 1 base and J by 7 bases, with 19 bases between them. CDR3: CASSLGWSTGSGGYTF. CDR3 coding DNA: TGTGCCAGCAGCTTAGGATGGTCGACAGGATCGGGTGGCTACACCTTC.

J is TRBJ1-6 and V is TRBV7-8; D is uncertain. The CDR3 spans 19 residues. Germline CDR1 reads SGHVS; CDR2 reads FQNEAQ. Trimming took off 0 bases at V and 0 bases at J, with 15 bases between the two ends. The CDR3 sequence: CASSLAYRTSSSYNSPLHF. The CDR3 DNA follows: TGTGCCAGCAGCTTAGCGTACAGAACTTCCAGCTCCTATAATTCACCCCTCCACTTT. Looking up the rest from reference TRBV7-8 and TRBJ1-6 gives the full variable domain: GAGVSQSPRYKVAKRGQDVALRCDPISGHVSLFWYQQALGQGPEFLTYFQNEAQLDKSGLPSDRFFAERPEGSVSTLKIQRTQQEDSAVYLCASSLAYRTSSSYNSPLHFGNGTRLTVT.

This rearrangement joins TRBV27 to TRBJ2-3, with D tentatively TRBD1 (5 bases). V was shortened by 4 bases and J by 0 bases, with 8 bases between the two germline ends. Germline assignment: CDR1 MNHEY and CDR2 SMNVEV (reference sequence). The CDR3 has 14 amino acids. The CDR3 nucleotides read TGTGCCAGCAGTTGGGGCAAGAGCACAGATACGCAGTATTTT. Translated, it gives CASSWGKSTDTQYF.

As DNA, the CDR3 is TGTGCCAGCAGCTTAAGACGGGGGGGCCTTAGGAATGAGCAGTTCTTC. Encoded protein: CASSLRRGGLRNEQFF. The V gene is TRBV7-6, the J gene TRBJ2-1; TRBD2 agrees at 8 bases. Germline CDR1 is SGHVS and CDR2 is FNYEAQ. After removal of 2 bases from V and 7 bases from J, the junction contained 10 bases not matched to a gene. The CDR3 is made up of 16 amino acids.

Of note for this clone: Other nucleotide sequences from this sample produce the same CDR3. The chain has TRBV7-9 and TRBJ1-1, with 8 bases lining up with TRBD1. This CDR3 comprises 14 residues. Germline V CDR1 and CDR2: SEHNR, FQNEAQ (reference sequence). The ends lost 3 bases at V and 1 base at J; junction bases unmatched: 1. CDR3 loop: CASSLGTGNTEAFF. The CDR3 DNA sequence: TGTGCCAGCAGCTTGGGGACAGGGAACACTGAAGCTTTCTTT.

This clone has only one observation. The chain has TRBV4-3 and TRBJ1-1; 7 bases line up with TRBD1. With V trimmed by 2 bases and J by 4 bases, 4 bases remained unmatched. In germline, CDR1 is LGHNA, CDR2 YSLEER. This CDR3 comprises 14 residues. CDR3 protein: CASSQRQGGTEAFF. The CDR3 region has the DNA TGCGCCAGCAGCCAAAGACAGGGAGGCACTGAAGCTTTCTTT.

The chain combines TRBV27 with TRBJ2-7, with D unresolved. The length of the CDR3 is 15 residues. The V end lost 5 bases, the J end lost 4 bases, and 18 bases lay between the germline ends. Looked up from germline, CDR1 is MNHEY and CDR2 is SMNVEV (reference sequence). This chain's CDR3 is CASSPFGPPTYEQYF. CDR3 nucleotides: TGTGCCAGCAGTCCCTTTGGGCCCCCCACTTACGAGCAGTACTTC.

The chain has TRBV5-4 and TRBJ2-2; 9 bases match TRBD2. The CDR3 has 17 residues. Unmatched junction bases numbered 10, after V lost 3 bases and J lost 4 bases. Germline-derived CDR1 and CDR2 are SGHNT and YYREEE (reference sequence). The CDR3 nucleotides are TGTGCCAGCAGCTCGGGGGCTAGCGGGATAAGCACCGGGGAGCTGTTTTTT. Amino acids: CASSSGASGISTGELFF.

CDR3 DNA sequence: TGTGCCAGCATTACGGGGGGAAGCTCCTACGAGCAGTACTTC. This translates into CASITGGSSYEQYF. The V call is TRBV28, the J call TRBJ2-7; 7 bases fit TRBD2. The length of the CDR3 is 14 residues. Germline CDR1 and CDR2: MDHEN and SYDVKM. The trim removed 7 bases at V and 0 bases at J, leaving 6 bases unmatched.

The CDR3 DNA reads TGTGCCACCAGCCCCCGACAGAGTAATGAAAAACTGTTTTTT. Translated, it gives CATSPRQSNEKLFF. The J gene is TRBJ1-4, the V gene TRBV15, with D perhaps matching TRBD1 (5 bases). Germline-derived CDR1 and CDR2 are LNHNV and YYDKDF (reference sequence). The CDR3 is 14 residues long. Trimming removed 5 bases at V and 4 bases at J, with 11 bases between.